This TCR beta chain emerged from a study of blood T cell repertoires in COVID-19. Overall study context: Samples taken during acute and convalescent COVID-19 were collected in the United States, Italy and Spain.

Data came from immunoSEQ multiplex PCR; TCRdb stores just in-frame clones and leaves some out. In the table there are 200,000 to 300,000 clones, about 80% of which are singletons. Trimming stripped 0 bases from V and 6 bases from J, with 18 bases between. This CDR3 has 16 residues. The germline gives CDR1 LGHNT, CDR2 FRNRAP. The receptor comes from a woman older than 75 with acute or convalescent COVID-19. What was sequenced was peripheral blood. The chain employs TRBV12-5 and TRBJ2-7; maybe TRBD1 (6 bases). CDR3 coding DNA: TGTGCTAGTGGTTTGGTACGTGGGGGCGGATTTCGCGAGCAGTACTTC. It codes for CASGLVRGGGFREQYF. Full variable domain (outside the CDR3, taken from reference TRBV12-5 and TRBJ2-7): DARVTQTPRHKVTEMGQEVTMRCQPILGHNTVFWYRQTMMQGLELLAYFRNRAPLDDSGMPKDRFSAEMPDATLATLKIQPSEPRDSAVYFCASGLVRGGGFREQYFGPGTRLTVT.